This entry concerns a single TCR beta chain. Its matching antigen is unknown. V dropped 3 bases and J dropped 9; count of bases not matched to a gene: 9. Germline lookup yields CDR1 MDHEN and CDR2 SYDVKM. The CDR3 consists of 16 residues. This sample is part of a study of T cell responses to AZD1222 COVID-19 vaccine. Repertoires were generated with immunoSEQ multiplex PCR, while TCRdb's copy carries only in-frame clones and drops some. Found here are about 150,000 clones, 80% to 90% of them singletons; the top ten hold less than 9.5%. Study-level results: CD4 TCRs covered the whole spike, strongest at regions 160-218 and 743-854. The repertoires were collected only after the peak T cell response.

This sequence was found in an adult in good health. This chain uses TRBV28 with TRBJ2-1; 12 positions agree with TRBD2. The specimen was peripheral blood, collected on day 0 of AZD1222 vaccination. CDR3 residues: CASSLESSGRVLEQFF. Written as DNA, the CDR3 is TGTGCCAGCAGTTTGGAGTCTAGCGGGAGGGTTCTTGAGCAGTTCTTC.